This T cell receptor beta chain was sequenced during a study of blood T cell repertoires in COVID-19. Overall study: Donors in the United States, Italy and Spain gave samples during acute or convalescent COVID-19. The analysed material was cDNA or gDNA that came from T cells, B-cell-depleted T cells, or PBMCs.

The CDR3 contains 15 residues. With V trimmed by 1 base and J by 9 bases, 8 bases remained unmatched. Germline CDR1 is MNHEY and CDR2 is SVGAGI. Original methodology: Amplifying reference gene primers gave estimates of nucleated cell counts. Repertoires were generated with immunoSEQ multiplex PCR, while TCRdb's copy carries only in-frame clones and drops some. The DNA was the basis for D and trimming; V, J and clone size are from that table. The sample includes approximately 440,000 clones, about 90% of them seen just once. Sequenced material: PBMCs or T cells enriched from blood (not recorded which). This TCR was sampled from a man between 18 and 35 years old who had recovered from COVID-19. The chain recombines TRBV6-5 with TRBJ2-1; 8 nucleotides align to TRBD2. Here the CDR3 reads CASSYYKRERGEQFF. DNA of the CDR3: TGTGCCAGCAGTTACTACAAGCGGGAGCGAGGTGAGCAGTTCTTC.